A selection of T cell receptor beta chains follows, all from one sample in a study of blood T cell repertoires in COVID-19. Here immunoSEQ multiplex PCR was the method, and the copy in TCRdb shows in-frame clones only, minus some. The profile shows roughly 100,000 clones, almost 80% of them singletons. Input material: peripheral blood. The receptors stem from a man aged 60 to 75 with active or convalescent COVID-19. Both conserved end residues are part of each CDR3. The D gene is left open where the match is weak. Clone size is not always given. Where it is, it says once, few, many or a class for expanded clones.

>TRBV11-2|.|few|TRBJ2-5
TGTGCCAGCAGGGCGCGGCAGCCTGACGGGACCCAGTACTTC
CASRARQPDGTQYF
>TRBV9|.|.|TRBJ2-1
TGTGCCAGCAGCCCGTTTTTGGAGAGCCCCTTCAATGAGCAGTTCTTC
CASSPFLESPFNEQFF
>TRBV18|TRBD2|.|TRBJ2-3
TGTGCCAGCTCGCCTCCAGGACTAGCTGGTGATACGCAGTATTTT
CASSPPGLAGDTQYF
>TRBV10-2|TRBD2|.|TRBJ2-5
TGCGCCAGCAGTGACCCGGGACTACAAGAGACCCAGTACTTC
CASSDPGLQETQYF
>TRBV25-1|TRBD1|medium-sized|TRBJ2-1
TGTGCCAGCAGGAGCCGGGACAGCCCCTACAATGAGCAGTTCTTC
CASRSRDSPYNEQFF
>TRBV7-2|TRBD1|.|TRBJ2-2
TGTGCCAGCAGCTTAAGTAAACAGGGGGTTGCCGGGGAGCTGTTTTTT
CASSLSKQGVAGELFF
>TRBV11-3|TRBD2|.|TRBJ2-7
TGTGCCAGCAGCTTCGGGCTAGCGGGAGGTCACGAGCAGTACTTC
CASSFGLAGGHEQYF
>TRBV2|TRBD1|once|TRBJ1-1
TGTGCCAGCAGCTTAACAGGGGCTGAAGCTTTCTTT
CASSLTGAEAFF
>TRBV27|.|.|TRBJ1-1
TGTGCCAGCAGTTTAAGGGGTAGCACTGAAGCTTTCTTT
CASSLRGSTEAFF
>TRBV5-6|.|.|TRBJ2-1
TGTGCCAGCAGCCAATACAATGAGCAGTTCTTC
CASSQYNEQFF